The 31 T cell receptor beta chains below were found in one sample sequenced in a study of T cells in Graves' hyperthyroidism and ophthalmopathy. What was amplified from RNA transcripts were TCR beta CDR3 regions. First-round RT-PCR targeting the TCR CDR3 was performed with the HTBI primer set. Each CDR3 protein is one row after TCRdb ran MiXCR on the multiplex PCR reads. The sample includes approximately 630,000 distinct CDR3 sequences, 16% of them seen just once. Source material: blood. These receptors all stem from a woman in her 30s with Graves' hyperthyroidism.

This clonotype was found a few times. The J gene is TRBJ1-1, the V gene TRBV19, with D unclear. Germline V gives CDR1 LNHDA, CDR2 SQIVND (reference sequence). The V end was cut by 3 bases, the J end by 2 bases, with 16 bases between. This CDR3 has 16 residues. CDR3 amino acids: CASSIELGQANTEAFF. The DNA for the CDR3 is TGTGCCAGTAGTATTGAGTTAGGGCAGGCCAACACTGAAGCTTTCTTT.

This clonotype showed up many times. The chain couples TRBV28 to TRBJ1-5, with D possibly TRBD1 on 5 matching bases. This CDR3 contains 15 residues. Germline V gene data show CDR1 as MDHEN and CDR2 as SYDVKM. V was trimmed by 6 bases and J by 0 bases, leaving 12 bases between them. The CDR3: CASRFRGDSNQPQHF. Written as DNA, the CDR3 is TGTGCCAGCAGATTCCGGGGGGATAGCAATCAGCCCCAGCATTTT.

V gene TRBV27 combines with J gene TRBJ2-3; no definite D call. The CDR3 covers 12 residues. The germline CDR1 and CDR2 sequences are MNHEY and SMNVEV (reference sequence). The V end lost 5 bases, the J end lost 5 bases, and 8 bases lay between the germline ends. This CDR3 reads CASSEFLDTQYF. In DNA, the CDR3 is TGTGCCAGCAGTGAATTTCTAGATACGCAGTATTTT.

This clonotype was detected only a few times. The chain employs TRBV6-1 and TRBJ1-4, with a possible D match to TRBD1 (5 bases). The CDR3 covers 18 residues. The V gene's germline CDR1 is MNHNS and CDR2 SASEGT. V was trimmed by 2 bases and J by 5 bases, leaving 21 bases between them. The CDR3 nucleotides are TGTGCCAGCAGTGAATACAGGACCCAACTGCTGTTAAATGAAAAACTGTTTTTT. Residues: CASSEYRTQLLLNEKLFF.

This clonotype was observed at least ten times. V is TRBV7-9 and J is TRBJ2-3, with D possibly TRBD1 on 6 matching bases. V lost 5 bases and J 0 bases, leaving 15 bases between the germline ends. Germline CDR1 SEHNR, CDR2 FQNEAQ (reference sequence). The CDR3 extends over 16 amino acids. CDR3 in DNA: TGTGCCAGCAGCCAATCCAGACAGGAGAGCACAGATACGCAGTATTTT. As protein: CASSQSRQESTDTQYF.

The chain employs TRBV5-1 and TRBJ2-3, with D maybe TRBD2 (6 bases). Trimming cost V 2 bases and J 2 bases, with 18 bases left between them. This CDR3 contains 17 residues. CDR1 SGHRS and CDR2 YFSETQ come from the germline V gene. The chain's CDR3 is CASSFLPKAGLTDTQYF. CDR3 nucleotides: TGCGCCAGCAGCTTTCTCCCCAAGGCGGGACTCACAGATACGCAGTATTTT.

This clonotype appeared many times. The V call is TRBV2, the J call TRBJ1-1, with D perhaps TRBD1 (6 bases). CDR3 size: 18 residues. With 0 bases removed from V and 9 bases from J, the gap between germline ends came to 26 bases. Germline values: CDR1 SNHLY, CDR2 FYNNEI. CDR3 loop: CASSEAQGIPLRAKKAFF. Written as DNA, the CDR3 is TGTGCCAGCAGTGAAGCCCAGGGGATCCCTCTCCGGGCGAAAAAAGCTTTCTTT.

This clonotype was seen many times. This chain joins TRBV29-1 and TRBJ1-2; 7 nucleotides align to TRBD1. J gave up 4 bases and V 5 bases, and 10 bases lay outside the gene matches. CDR1 is SQVTM and CDR2 is ANQGSEA in the germline V gene. This CDR3 region has 14 residues. The CDR3 DNA reads TGCAGCGTTACTAAGGGGGACAGCACCTATGGCTACACCTTC. It is translated as CSVTKGDSTYGYTF.

The sample holds many counts of this clonotype. The J gene is TRBJ1-1, the V gene TRBV18, with a possible D match to TRBD1 (6 bases). The CDR3 is made up of 14 amino acids. Per germline, CDR1 KGHSH and CDR2 LQKENI. Trimming removed 3 bases at V and 3 bases at J, with 11 bases between. DNA for the CDR3: TGTGCCAGCTCACCGGGGGCGGGGTACACTGAAGCTTTCTTT. The encoded protein is CASSPGAGYTEAFF.

This CDR3 reads CASSVTSGGNEQYF. The CDR3 nucleotides are TGTGCCAGTAGCGTGACTAGCGGGGGCAACGAGCAGTACTTC. V gene TRBV19 combines with J gene TRBJ2-7, with 12 positions matching TRBD2. Looked up from germline, CDR1 is LNHDA and CDR2 is SQIVND (reference sequence). Germline trimming cut 6 bases from V and 5 bases from J; bases unmatched to any gene: 5. The CDR3 runs 14 residues.

This clonotype was found many times. V is TRBV6-1 and J is TRBJ1-1; no reliable D call. The germline CDR1 and CDR2 sequences are MNHNS and SASEGT. Trimming left V 7 bases short and J 2 bases short, with 8 bases between. This CDR3 has 12 amino acids. The CDR3 DNA is TGTGCCAGCATAGACATAAACACTGAAGCTTTCTTT. Protein sequence: CASIDINTEAFF.

This clonotype was detected many times. The chain couples TRBV11-2 to TRBJ1-1; 7 nucleotides align to TRBD1. This CDR3 is built from 15 residues. The V gene's germline CDR1 is SGHAT and CDR2 FQNNGV. V lost 5 bases and J lost 4; bases outside the gene matches: 10. The CDR3 spells CASSPGTYRGTEAFF. In nucleotides, the CDR3 is TGTGCCAGCAGCCCTGGGACCTACAGGGGCACTGAAGCTTTCTTT.

V gene TRBV14 combines with J gene TRBJ2-5, with D unresolved. CDR3 length: 13 residues. Germline V gives CDR1 SGHDN, CDR2 FVKESK. The V and J ends lost 1 base and 13 bases respectively, with 16 bases between them. The chain's CDR3 is CASSQGGGSRGYF. CDR3 nucleotides: TGTGCCAGCAGCCAAGGTGGTGGCAGCCGTGGGTACTTC.

In its sample, this clonotype was seen many times. V usage is TRBV5-6 and J usage is TRBJ2-1, with 9 bases that match TRBD2. This CDR3 comprises 17 residues. Germline V gives CDR1 SGHDT, CDR2 YYEEEE. V shed 0 bases and J 6 bases; nucleotides not matched to a gene: 10. The CDR3 reads CASSLGQGASGTNEQFF. The DNA of the CDR3 is TGTGCCAGCAGCTTGGGACAGGGTGCTAGCGGGACCAATGAGCAGTTCTTC.

This clonotype was seen a few times. This sequence joins TRBV27 and TRBJ2-7, with 10 bases aligning to TRBD2. Germline assignment: CDR1 MNHEY and CDR2 SMNVEV (reference sequence). Trimming removed 2 bases from V and 5 bases from J; junction bases left unmatched: 6. The CDR3 is 15 residues long. DNA of the CDR3: TGTGCCAGCAGTTTAGAAGCGGGAGGGTCCCACGAGCAGTACTTC. This codes for CASSLEAGGSHEQYF.

There are a few counts of this clonotype. The chain couples TRBV4-1 to TRBJ1-1; D ambiguous. Germline lookup yields CDR1 MGHRA and CDR2 YSYEKL. CDR3 length: 14 residues. V was clipped by 4 bases and J by 2 bases, with 11 bases between them. The CDR3: CASSLSLDNTEAFF. Here the CDR3 DNA reads TGCGCCAGCAGCCTTAGTCTGGATAACACTGAAGCTTTCTTT.

The chain links TRBV5-5 to TRBJ2-7; 13 nucleotides agree with TRBD2. The CDR3 contains 15 residues. CDR1 and CDR2 (germline): SGHKS, YYEKEE (reference sequence). The junction had 7 bases not matched to a gene; V was cut back by 4 bases and J by 6 bases. The CDR3 coding sequence is TGTGCCAGCAGCGGCACCGGGACTAGCGGGACCGAGCAGTACTTC. This gives the protein CASSGTGTSGTEQYF.

This clonotype was seen a few times. V gene TRBV29-1 combines with J gene TRBJ2-5; 11 bases are shared with TRBD1. With V trimmed by 6 bases and J by 5 bases, 8 bases remained unmatched. The germline CDR1 and CDR2 sequences are SQVTM and ANQGSEA. The CDR3 is 14 residues long. CDR3 DNA sequence: TGCAGCGTAGCCGGGACAGGGGGTAGGGAGACCCAGTACTTC. This sequence encodes CSVAGTGGRETQYF.

Many counts were recorded for this clonotype. V usage is TRBV28 and J usage is TRBJ1-2, with D tentatively TRBD1 (6 bases). Trimming took off 6 bases at V and 0 bases at J, with 17 bases between the two ends. CDR1 and CDR2 from the germline V gene are MDHEN and SYDVKM. The CDR3 runs to 16 residues. The CDR3 loop reads CASSLHVRGTNYGYTF. CDR3 nucleotides: TGTGCCAGCAGCCTCCACGTGAGGGGGACTAACTATGGCTACACCTTC.

The CDR3 protein is CASSLEPGTGELFF. In nucleotides, the CDR3 is TGTGCCAGCAGTTTGGAACCCGGCACCGGGGAGCTGTTTTTT. The rearrangement joins TRBV27 to TRBJ2-2; no reliable D call. CDR1 MNHEY and CDR2 SMNVEV come from the germline V gene (reference sequence). V was trimmed by 3 bases and J by 4 bases, leaving 9 bases between them. The CDR3 runs 14 residues.

To note about this clonotype: Likely a read error: the CDR3 ends without its conserved phenylalanine or tryptophan. V and J are TRBV2 and TRBJ2-1, with D possibly matching TRBD2 (6 bases). Trimming pared 1 base from V and 3 bases from J, leaving 7 bases between. This CDR3 comprises 14 residues. Germline loops: CDR1 SNHLY, CDR2 FYNNEI. In DNA, the CDR3 is TGTGCCAGCAGTGAAGTAGCGGTCTACAATGAGCAGTTCTCC. Encoded protein: CASSEVAVYNEQFS.

The chain uses TRBV4-1 and TRBJ1-5; D is undetermined. V was clipped by 1 base and J by 2 bases, with 12 bases between them. The CDR3 sequence is 16 residues long. CDR1 and CDR2 (germline): MGHRA, YSYEKL. CDR3 sequence: CASSQVFSGGNQPQHF. As DNA, the CDR3 is TGCGCCAGCAGCCAAGTCTTCTCCGGCGGCAATCAGCCCCAGCATTTT.

The chain is built from TRBV14 and TRBJ1-2; maybe TRBD1 (6 bases). The CDR3 has 13 amino acids. CDR1 and CDR2 (germline): SGHDN, FVKESK. V lost 1 base, J lost 6 bases, and 9 bases lay in between. CDR3 in DNA: TGTGCCAGCAGCCAAGTCCGGGGGCATGGCTACACCTTC. It encodes CASSQVRGHGYTF. Full variable domain (rest looked up from reference TRBV14 and TRBJ1-2): EAGVTQFPSHSVIEKGQTVTLRCDPISGHDNLYWYRRVMGKEIKFLLHFVKESKQDESGMPNNRFLAERTGGTYSTLKVQPAELEDSGVYFCASSQVRGHGYTFGSGTRLTVV.

Many counts were recorded for this clonotype. The chain joins TRBV25-1 to TRBJ1-1; TRBD1 aligns across 7 bases. Germline V lookup: CDR1 MGHDK, CDR2 SYGVNS. The ends lost 5 bases at V and 11 bases at J; junction bases unmatched: 14. This CDR3 is 14 amino acids long. This CDR3 is CASSSQSTGSDAFF. CDR3 coding DNA: TGTGCCAGCAGTTCCCAATCGACAGGGAGTGATGCTTTCTTT.

V is TRBV18 and J is TRBJ2-3; TRBD2 aligns across 11 bases. V dropped 0 bases and J dropped 2; count of bases not matched to a gene: 7. Germline CDR1 KGHSH, CDR2 LQKENI. The CDR3 has 18 amino acids. The CDR3 region has the DNA TGTGCCAGCTCACCACCCACGATAGCGGGAGGGTTCACAGATACGCAGTATTTT. It is translated as CASSPPTIAGGFTDTQYF.

This clonotype showed up just a few times. J is TRBJ2-1 and V is TRBV7-9; D unresolved. The CDR3 runs to 14 residues. V was shortened by 5 bases and J by 9 bases, with 17 bases between the two germline ends. The germline V gene encodes CDR1 SEHNR and CDR2 FQNEAQ (reference sequence). CDR3 sequence reads: CASSPLNLAIEQFF. The DNA of the CDR3 is TGTGCCAGCAGCCCCCTCAATTTGGCCATTGAGCAGTTCTTC.

This clonotype was found a few times. The gene calls are TRBV20-1 and TRBJ1-4, with D maybe TRBD1 (5 bases). The germline V gene encodes CDR1 DFQATT and CDR2 SNEGSKA (reference sequence). CDR3 length equals 15 residues. Trimming pared 0 bases from V and 5 bases from J, leaving 13 bases between. The CDR3 protein is CSARDAQGRNEKLFF. The CDR3 bases are TGCAGTGCTAGAGATGCGCAGGGCAGGAATGAAAAACTGTTTTTT.

This clonotype appeared a few times. V is TRBV10-3 and J is TRBJ2-4; a possible D gene is TRBD1 (6 bases). CDR1 ENHRY and CDR2 SYGVKD come from the germline V gene. This CDR3 has 14 residues. Trimming pared 3 bases from V and 3 bases from J, leaving 9 bases between. CDR3 residues: CAISDSGVKNIQYF. Here the CDR3 DNA reads TGTGCCATCAGTGATTCAGGGGTCAAAAACATTCAGTACTTC.

This clonotype has a count of ten or more. The V and J genes are TRBV7-2 and TRBJ2-7, with 9 bases fitting TRBD1. The CDR3 consists of 15 residues. CDR1 SGHTA and CDR2 FQGNSA come from the germline V gene. J gave up 6 bases and V 1 base, and 7 bases lay outside the gene matches. The CDR3 reads CASSLGDRVSAEQYF. CDR3 DNA sequence: TGTGCCAGCAGCTTAGGGGACAGGGTTTCTGCCGAGCAGTACTTC.

Many counts were recorded for this clonotype. The J gene is TRBJ2-3, the V gene TRBV6-6; 8 bases are a match to TRBD2. Germline V lookup: CDR1 MNHNY, CDR2 SVGAGI (reference sequence). Trimming took 0 bases from V and 2 from J; bases not matched to a gene: 10. CDR3 length equals 18 residues. The CDR3 DNA reads as TGTGCCAGCAGTTACTCGAACGGCCGCGGACTAGCCACAGATACGCAGTATTTT. It encodes CASSYSNGRGLATDTQYF.

This clonotype has at least ten counts. The chain combines TRBV20-1 with TRBJ1-2, with TRBD1 as a possible D gene (5 bases). V lost 5 bases, J lost 4 bases, and 17 bases lay in between. The CDR3 sequence is 14 residues long. The V gene's germline CDR1 is DFQATT and CDR2 SNEGSKA (reference sequence). The CDR3 bases are TGCAGTGCTGGGGCAAGGACGGCGGTCTATGGCTACACCTTC. Translation: CSAGARTAVYGYTF.